Shown below are 5 T cell receptor beta chains from a single sample sequenced in a study of shared clonotypes between healthy human individuals. Repertoires were generated with immunoSEQ multiplex PCR, while TCRdb's copy carries only in-frame clones and drops some. The data contain fewer than 850,000 clones, about 90% of them singletons. Sequenced input: memory CD8+ T cells from PBMCs. Stated subset: CD45RO+ cells pooled with CCR7-negative TemRA cells. Receptor source: a man aged 18 to 35 in good health. Some clones in this sample may be carry-over from other donors' samples.

V is TRBV9 and J is TRBJ2-1; D is unresolved. Trimming took 4 bases from V and 10 from J, leaving 15 bases between them. Germline CDR1 and CDR2: SGDLS and YYNGEE. This CDR3 is built from 13 residues. In nucleotides, the CDR3 is TGTGCCAGCAGCCTTGGGCAGAAAGGGGAGCAGTTCTTC. Protein sequence: CASSLGQKGEQFF.

The gene calls are TRBV10-3 and TRBJ2-6; D gene unclear. Between the trimmed V and J ends, which lost 6 bases and 2 bases, there was a span of 8 bases. The CDR3 loop spans 14 amino acids. Germline V CDR1 and CDR2: ENHRY, SYGVKD. In DNA, the CDR3 is TGTGCCATCAGCTGGGGAACTGGGGCCAACGTCCTGACTTTC. Amino acid sequence: CAISWGTGANVLTF.

This clone was counted a single time. J is TRBJ2-7 and V is TRBV29-1; 7 bases match TRBD1. This CDR3 has 15 amino acids. V was pared by 2 bases and J by 1 base, with 8 bases of the junction left unmatched. Germline CDR1 and CDR2: SQVTM and ANQGSEA. The CDR3 sequence is CSVEQSTGRSYEQYF. CDR3 coding DNA: TGCAGCGTTGAACAATCGACAGGGCGGTCCTACGAGCAGTACTTC.

The CDR3 DNA reads TGTGCCAGCAGTCCCGGCCGTAACTATGGCTACACCTTC. Protein: CASSPGRNYGYTF. This chain joins TRBV27 and TRBJ1-2; D is ambiguous. With 5 bases removed from V and 1 base from J, the gap between germline ends came to 8 bases. The CDR3 runs to 13 residues. Germline loops: CDR1 MNHEY, CDR2 SMNVEV (reference sequence).

The rearrangement uses TRBV9 and TRBJ1-4; 9 bases match TRBD1. V dropped 3 bases and J dropped 6; count of bases not matched to a gene: 3. Per the germline V gene, CDR1 is SGDLS and CDR2 is YYNGEE. The CDR3 has 14 residues. DNA for the CDR3: TGTGCCAGCAGCGAGACAGGGGGGGATGAAAAACTGTTTTTT. Amino acid sequence: CASSETGGDEKLFF.